What follows is one T cell receptor (beta chain) and its context. No antigen is known for it. The data were produced by immunoSEQ multiplex PCR, yet TCRdb's version contains in-frame clones alone and is incomplete. The sample yields 71,000 or so clones, less than 95% seen once. The sample belongs to a study of cytomegalovirus exposure and HLA in healthy donors. General study points: The dataset shows that most TCR sequences were rare, while some public TCRs occurred in many donors. According to a subsequent analysis, TCR clusters identified in the first cohort showed a tendency to co-occur across the 100 to 150 validation repertoires.

V lost 4 bases and J lost 3; bases outside the gene matches: 7. In germline, CDR1 is SGHKS, CDR2 YYEKEE (reference sequence). CDR3 length equals 15 residues. The source material was PBMCs. The sequence was collected from a woman aged 18-29 years in good health and CMV-seropositive. This chain uses TRBV5-5 with TRBJ2-7, with 10 positions matching TRBD2. The CDR3 sequence is CASSRELAGIYEQYF. DNA of the CDR3: TGTGCCAGCAGCCGAGAACTAGCGGGGATCTACGAGCAGTACTTC.